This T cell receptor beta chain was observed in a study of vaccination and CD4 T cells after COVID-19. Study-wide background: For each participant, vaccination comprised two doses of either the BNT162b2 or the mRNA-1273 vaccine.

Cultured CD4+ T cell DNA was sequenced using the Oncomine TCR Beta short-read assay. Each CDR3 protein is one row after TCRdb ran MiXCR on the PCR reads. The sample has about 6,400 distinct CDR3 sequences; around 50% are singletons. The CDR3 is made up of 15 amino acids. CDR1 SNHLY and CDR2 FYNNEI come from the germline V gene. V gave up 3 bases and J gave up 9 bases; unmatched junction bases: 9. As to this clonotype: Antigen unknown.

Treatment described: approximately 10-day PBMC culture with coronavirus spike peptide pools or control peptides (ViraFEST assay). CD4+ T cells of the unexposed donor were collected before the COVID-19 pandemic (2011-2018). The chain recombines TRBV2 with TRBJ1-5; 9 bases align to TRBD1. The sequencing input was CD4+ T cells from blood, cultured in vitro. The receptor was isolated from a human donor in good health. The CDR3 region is CASSEADRGVLPQHF. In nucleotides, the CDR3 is TGTGCCAGCAGTGAGGCGGACAGGGGAGTGCTGCCCCAGCATTTT. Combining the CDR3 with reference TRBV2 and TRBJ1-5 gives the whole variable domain EPEVTQTPSHQVTQMGQEVILRCVPISNHLYFYWYRQILGQKVEFLVSFYNNEISEKSEIFDDQFSVERPDGSNFTLKIRSTKLEDSAMYFCASSEADRGVLPQHFGDGTRLSIL.